This T cell receptor (beta chain) was retrieved from a study of post-analysis software for immune sequencing data (dated by TCRdb to between 2014 and 2017). Looking at the study overall: Recorded disease courses included relapsing-remitting, secondary progressive and progressive-relapsing multiple sclerosis, with some patients lacking subtype annotation. A subset of samples was prepared in parallel using single-end sample barcoding, then pooled and co-amplified after Illumina adapter ligation. The multiple sclerosis patient repertoires were compared with more than 10 previously published healthy control repertoires from donors aged roughly 6 to 27 years.

To demonstrate the VDJtools post-analysis software, the study profiled TCR beta repertoires from the peripheral blood of under 15 young patients with multiple sclerosis. The multiple sclerosis patients were children and adolescents between roughly 6 and 17 years of age. The V end gives up 8 bases and the J end 0 bases, leaving 4 bases in the junction not matched to a gene. CDR1 and CDR2 are read off the germline V gene as ENHRY and SYGVKD. Measured from the cysteine to the phenylalanine, the CDR3 is 13 residues long. Kept here is only the CDR3 DNA, which spans 39 bases and is read in frame from base 1. The library was built by means of PCR. Sequencing was performed on an Illumina HiSeq 2500. To reduce PCR and sequencing biases, unique molecular identifiers were incorporated into the TCR beta cDNA libraries. About 500,000 cDNA molecules were obtained for every 1 to 10 million input T cells, so each molecule roughly corresponded to one T cell. Patient libraries were prepared and sequenced with the same protocol used for the earlier healthy control dataset. Samples belonging to the same batch were prepared together, multiplexed and sequenced on a shared HiSeq lane. In the source study's methods: MIGEC was used to process the raw barcoded reads, and molecular identifier groups with only a single read were discarded before consensus assembly and CDR3 extraction. Clonotype tables were post-analysed with VDJtools, and diversity was normalized by down-sampling all datasets to the smallest sample size. To correct batch-related cross-sample contamination, repertoire overlap clustering matched CDR3 amino acid sequences but not nucleotide sequences. TCRdb's own reprocessing of the public reads used fastp at Q25 and MiXCR and kept productive beta chains. All rows with the same CDR3 protein become a single entry with the most common DNA and genes. It is TCRdb's table, rather than the study itself, that gives the V and J calls and clone size. This sample gives hundreds of thousands of distinct CDR3 sequences in total; around 40% of them show up just once. The ten largest make up under 2% of the sample.

With respect to this clonotype: Its antigen is unknown. No base qualities exist here, and no much larger clone lies one base off it.

Broader findings and caveats from the paper: Patients showed significantly higher frequencies than controls for a handful of TRBV segments, among them TRBV5-6, TRBV5-1 and TRBV20-1. Multiple sclerosis patients had significantly lower normalized Chao1 diversity than controls, a result that suggests substantial peripheral T-cell clonal expansion. The multiple sclerosis patient group was slightly younger than the control group. Direct clustering with F measure revealed strong co-clustering of samples prepared in the same batch, which led to a batch-effect correction.

The source is a girl aged 5 to 17 with multiple sclerosis. The sequenced sample was blood. The chain joins TRBV10-3 to TRBJ2-7, and TRBD1 matches 7 of the central bases. Here is the DNA: TGTGCCATCGGACAGGCGATCTCCTACGAGCAGTACTTC. It translates as CAIGQAISYEQYF.